The table lists the clone carrying this T cell receptor beta chain with many counts. The antigen is undetermined. This CDR3 comprises 14 residues. CDR1 is MNHEY and CDR2 is SMNVEV in the germline V gene (reference sequence). The V and J ends lost 8 bases and 3 bases, in that order; junction bases with no gene match: 8. This record comes from a study of neurological immune-mediated disorders. General study findings and limits: Phylogenetic grouping assigned the repertoires of 18 of 34 multiple sclerosis patients to one related-CDR3 cluster, which constitutes a possible signature. CDR3 amino acid sequences found in expanded clones were never shared across subjects, suggesting private repertoires in all groups. HTLV-1-associated myelopathy displayed the greatest TCR clonal expansion, and multiple sclerosis exhibited the smallest, lower than that of healthy controls.

Using its own MiXCR run on the 5' RACE reads, TCRdb lists one record per CDR3 protein. Of 55,000 to 70,000 distinct CDR3 sequences listed, around 4.8% were seen once; the top ten hold less than 3.5%. The specimen was PBMCs. This sequence originates from a woman aged 45 to 65 with multiple sclerosis. This chain connects TRBV27 to TRBJ2-7; TRBD1 agrees at 9 bases. The CDR3 reads CASSPGTGYYEQYF. The CDR3 coding sequence is TGTGCCAGCTCCCCCGGGACAGGGTACTACGAGCAGTACTTC.